This T cell receptor beta chain was sequenced in a study of spatial heterogeneity in lung cancer. The CDR3 runs to 18 residues. V gave up 1 base and J gave up 2 bases, with 21 bases separating them. CDR1 is LGHDT and CDR2 is YNNKEL in the germline V gene (reference sequence). The presence of a unique molecular identifier marked each TCR cDNA molecule. From the 5' RACE reads, TCRdb called clonotypes with MiXCR, one entry per CDR3 protein. Found here are 60,000 or so distinct CDR3 sequences, under 7.5% of them singletons; the top ten hold about 15%. Time point specified: sample taken at primary tumor resection. There were roughly 78 donors, all of them untreated patients with early-stage non-small cell lung cancer.

The chain uses TRBV3-1 and TRBJ2-7; a possible D gene is TRBD1 (5 bases). The TCR was taken from a female donor with early-stage non-small cell lung cancer. The sample here was PBMCs, taken at surgery. The CDR3 loop reads CASSQGMETSGRAYEQYF. The CDR3, as DNA: TGTGCCAGCAGCCAAGGAATGGAAACGTCAGGCAGGGCCTACGAGCAGTACTTC.